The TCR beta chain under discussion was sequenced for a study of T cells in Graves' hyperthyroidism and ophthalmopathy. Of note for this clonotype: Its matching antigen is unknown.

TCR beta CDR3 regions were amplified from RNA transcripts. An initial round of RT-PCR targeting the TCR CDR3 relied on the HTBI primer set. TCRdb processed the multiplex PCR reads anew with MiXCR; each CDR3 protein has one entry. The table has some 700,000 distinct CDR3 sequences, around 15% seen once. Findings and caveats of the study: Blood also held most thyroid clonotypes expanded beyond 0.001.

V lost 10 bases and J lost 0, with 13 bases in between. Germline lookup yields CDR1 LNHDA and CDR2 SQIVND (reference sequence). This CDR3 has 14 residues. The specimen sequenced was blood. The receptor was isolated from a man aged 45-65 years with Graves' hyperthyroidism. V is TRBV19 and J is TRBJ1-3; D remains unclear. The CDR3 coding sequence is TGTGCCACGAAGTTACAGAGCTCTGGAAACACCATATATTTT. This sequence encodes CATKLQSSGNTIYF.